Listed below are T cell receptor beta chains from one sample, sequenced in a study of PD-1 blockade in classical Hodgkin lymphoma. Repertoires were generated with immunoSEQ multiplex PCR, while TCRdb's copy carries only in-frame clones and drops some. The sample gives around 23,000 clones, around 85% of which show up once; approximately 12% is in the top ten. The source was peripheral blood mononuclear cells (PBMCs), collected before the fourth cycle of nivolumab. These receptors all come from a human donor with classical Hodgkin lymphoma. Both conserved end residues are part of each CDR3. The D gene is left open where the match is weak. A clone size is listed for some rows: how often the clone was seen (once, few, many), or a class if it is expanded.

CDR3aa: CASSKETGRNTEAFF
CDR3nt: TGTGCCAGCAGCAAAGAAACTGGTCGGAACACTGAAGCTTTCTTT
abundance: once
j_gene: TRBJ1-1
v_gene: TRBV21-1
d_gene: -

CDR3aa: CASTGTSGLRGSEQFF
CDR3nt: TGTGCCAGCACCGGGACTAGCGGACTCCGGGGGAGTGAGCAGTTCTTC
abundance: -
j_gene: TRBJ2-1
v_gene: TRBV7-9
d_gene: TRBD2

CDR3aa: CASSPLAGGSYEQYF
CDR3nt: TGTGCCAGCAGCCCCCTAGCGGGGGGCTCCTACGAGCAGTACTTC
abundance: -
j_gene: TRBJ2-7
v_gene: TRBV7-9
d_gene: TRBD2

CDR3aa: CASSVAGSADTQYF
CDR3nt: TGTGCCAGCAGCGTAGCAGGGAGCGCAGATACGCAGTATTTT
abundance: -
j_gene: TRBJ2-3
v_gene: TRBV9
d_gene: -

CDR3aa: CASSRPDRDGRGYTF
CDR3nt: TGCGCCAGCAGCCGCCCAGACAGGGATGGACGTGGCTACACCTTC
abundance: -
j_gene: TRBJ1-2
v_gene: TRBV5-1
d_gene: TRBD1

CDR3aa: CASPPFGQGADTQYF
CDR3nt: TGTGCCAGCCCCCCCTTTGGACAGGGGGCAGATACGCAGTATTTT
abundance: once
j_gene: TRBJ2-3
v_gene: TRBV28
d_gene: TRBD1

CDR3aa: CASSIGTELSGNTIYF
CDR3nt: TGTGCCAGTAGTATTGGGACAGAACTCTCTGGAAACACCATATATTTT
abundance: once
j_gene: TRBJ1-3
v_gene: TRBV19
d_gene: TRBD1

CDR3aa: CASSLWGGETQYF
CDR3nt: TGTGCCAGCAGTTTATGGGGCGGGGAGACCCAGTACTTC
abundance: -
j_gene: TRBJ2-5
v_gene: TRBV27
d_gene: -

CDR3aa: CASSKERTSGGAHSGANVLTF
CDR3nt: TGTGCCAGCAGCAAAGAACGGACTAGCGGGGGGGCCCACTCTGGGGCCAACGTCCTGACTTTC
abundance: -
j_gene: TRBJ2-6
v_gene: TRBV21-1
d_gene: -

CDR3aa: CASSYGRGPGYGYTF
CDR3nt: TGTGCCAGCAGTTACGGGAGGGGGCCAGGCTATGGCTACACCTTC
abundance: -
j_gene: TRBJ1-2
v_gene: TRBV6-5
d_gene: TRBD1

CDR3aa: CASKPSSGSGANVLTF
CDR3nt: TGTGCCAGCAAGCCCTCCTCCGGGTCTGGGGCCAACGTCCTGACTTTC
abundance: -
j_gene: TRBJ2-6
v_gene: TRBV7-9
d_gene: -

CDR3aa: CASRALMNTEAFF
CDR3nt: TGTGCCAGCAGGGCCTTAATGAACACTGAAGCTTTCTTT
abundance: -
j_gene: TRBJ1-1
v_gene: TRBV27
d_gene: -

CDR3aa: CATSRVSRGRADEQYF
CDR3nt: TGTGCCACCAGCAGAGTCTCGCGCGGGAGGGCGGACGAGCAGTACTTC
abundance: -
j_gene: TRBJ2-7
v_gene: TRBV15
d_gene: TRBD2

CDR3aa: CASSQERGTVNTEAFF
CDR3nt: TGCGCCAGCAGCCAAGAAAGAGGGACGGTGAACACTGAAGCTTTCTTT
abundance: -
j_gene: TRBJ1-1
v_gene: TRBV4-1
d_gene: -

CDR3aa: CASSVAPASGGYNEQFF
CDR3nt: TGTGCCAGCAGCGTAGCTCCCGCTAGCGGGGGTTATAATGAGCAGTTCTTC
abundance: -
j_gene: TRBJ2-1
v_gene: TRBV9
d_gene: TRBD2

CDR3aa: CASSPLASGGELFF
CDR3nt: TGCGCCAGCAGCCCCCTAGCGTCAGGCGGGGAGCTGTTTTTT
abundance: -
j_gene: TRBJ2-2
v_gene: TRBV4-3
d_gene: -

CDR3aa: CASSGRETDTQYF
CDR3nt: TGTGCCAGTAGCGGGAGGGAAACAGATACGCAGTATTTT
abundance: -
j_gene: TRBJ2-3
v_gene: TRBV19
d_gene: TRBD2